This paragraph reports one T cell receptor (beta chain). The antigen remains unidentified. A read error may produce the germline difference seen at one junction end. Germline V lookup: CDR1 MNHEY, CDR2 SVGAGI. The CDR3 runs to 14 residues. About 5 patients' sorted CD4+ cells yielded CD25+CD127- cells. Reverse transcribed after extraction, RNA yielded cDNA as the sequencing template. Libraries were prepared by immunoSEQ multiplex PCR; TCRdb keeps only in-frame clonotypes and omits some of them. The repertoire has around 36,000 clones, more than 50% of them found once; the top ten carry around 1.8%. The data belong to a study of CD8+ T cells in alopecia areata. Study results and limitations: It was less clear whether patients shared TCRs than it was in mice, possibly because of HLA.

The sequence was collected from a human donor with alopecia areata. Sequenced: CD4+ Tregs sorted from blood. This chain links TRBV6-5 with TRBJ2-3; TRBD2 agrees at 9 bases. The CDR3 bases are TGTGCCATCAGTCGCGGGGGGGTCACAGATACGCAGTATTTT. It is translated as CAISRGGVTDTQYF.